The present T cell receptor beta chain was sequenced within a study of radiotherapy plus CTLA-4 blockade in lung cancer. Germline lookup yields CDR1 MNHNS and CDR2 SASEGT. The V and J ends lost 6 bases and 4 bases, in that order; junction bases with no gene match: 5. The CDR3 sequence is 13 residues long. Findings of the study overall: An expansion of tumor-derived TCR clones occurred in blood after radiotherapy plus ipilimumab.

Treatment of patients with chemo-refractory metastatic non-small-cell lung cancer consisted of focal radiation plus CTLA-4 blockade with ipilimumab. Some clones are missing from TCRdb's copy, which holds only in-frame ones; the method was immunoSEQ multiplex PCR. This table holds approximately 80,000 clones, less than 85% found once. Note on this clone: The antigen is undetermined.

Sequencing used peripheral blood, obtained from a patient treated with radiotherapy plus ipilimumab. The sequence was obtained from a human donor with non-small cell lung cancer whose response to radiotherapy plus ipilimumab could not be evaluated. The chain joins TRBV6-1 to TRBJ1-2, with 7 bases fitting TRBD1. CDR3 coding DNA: TGTGCCAGCAGGGTAGACAGGGTCTATGGCTACACCTTC. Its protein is CASRVDRVYGYTF.